The 19 T cell receptor beta chains below come from one sample, sequenced in a study of human T cells and chemical hapten exposure. Time point described: pre-sensitization, week 0. Treatment of the sample: therapeutic diphenylcyclopropenone sensitization with weekly scalp DPC. TCRdb reanalysed the RACE reads using MiXCR and keeps one entry per CDR3 protein. The sample shows 57,000 or so distinct CDR3 sequences, about 11% of them seen only once. The material sequenced was whole blood, taken in connection with sensitization to the hapten diphenylcyclopropenone (DPC). These receptors were obtained from a woman aged 40 to 50 with alopecia areata. Some clones in this sample may be carry-over from other donors' samples.

CDR3 nucleotide sequence: TGTGCCAGCAGTTTAATAGCCTCCGGGGAGCTGTTTTTT. Its translation is CASSLIASGELFF. The chain joins TRBV12-3 or TRBV12-4 to TRBJ2-2, with D unresolved. The CDR3 runs 13 residues. Trimming left V 2 bases short and J 6 bases short, with 7 bases between.

This clonotype was found many times. The rearrangement uses TRBV20-1 and TRBJ2-3, with TRBD2 identical over 9 bases. The CDR3 covers 16 residues. V shed 0 bases, J shed 4 bases, and the junction held 8 bases outside the gene matches. CDR1 and CDR2 from the germline V gene are DFQATT and SNEGSKA (reference sequence). The CDR3 sequence: CSARDEKGLAADTQYF. In DNA, the CDR3 is TGCAGTGCTAGAGATGAGAAGGGACTAGCAGCAGATACGCAGTATTTT.

This clonotype has a handful of counts. This chain uses TRBV30 with TRBJ2-4, with 7 bases lining up with TRBD2. The germline gives CDR1 GTSNPN, CDR2 SVGIG (reference sequence). V shed 1 base and J 1 base; nucleotides not matched to a gene: 4. The CDR3 has 15 residues. The CDR3 loop reads CAWSGEGLAKNIQYF. In DNA form, the CDR3 reads TGTGCCTGGAGTGGGGAGGGTCTGGCCAAAAACATTCAGTACTTC.

This clonotype occurred many times. This chain uses TRBV6-2 or TRBV6-3 with TRBJ1-1; tentative D call: TRBD1 (6 bases). The germline CDR1 and CDR2 sequences are MNHEY and SVGEGT. V was trimmed by 4 bases and J by 8 bases, leaving 20 bases between them. This CDR3 contains 15 residues. The CDR3 DNA reads as TGTGCCAGCAGTTTTGGGGACACACCCTCGGGAGAAGCTTTCTTT. Protein sequence: CASSFGDTPSGEAFF.

The V and J genes are TRBV7-9 and TRBJ1-2, with no clear D. V was clipped by 1 base and J by 6 bases, with 12 bases between them. CDR3 size: 14 residues. From germline, CDR1 is SEHNR and CDR2 FQNEAQ (reference sequence). CDR3 protein: CASSLGRELHGYTF. CDR3 sequence (DNA): TGTGCCAGCAGCTTAGGTCGGGAGCTACATGGCTACACCTTC.

This clonotype was picked up many times. The rearrangement joins TRBV2 to TRBJ2-1; D is undetermined. CDR1 and CDR2 (germline): SNHLY, FYNNEI. This CDR3 region has 14 residues. V dropped 4 bases and J dropped 10 bases, with 17 bases sitting between them. In nucleotides, the CDR3 is TGTGCCAGCAGTGTCAGGACGGTACGATCCGAGCAGTTCTTC. Residues: CASSVRTVRSEQFF.

The sample holds a few counts of this clonotype. J is TRBJ1-5 and V is TRBV6-6, with D tentatively TRBD1 (6 bases). The CDR3 spans 14 residues. V lost 6 bases to trimming and J lost 6 bases, with 15 bases between them. Germline V gene data show CDR1 as MNHNY and CDR2 as SVGAGI (reference sequence). The DNA of the CDR3 is TGTGCCAGCAGCCCTGGGGGGGCTGGTCAGCCCCAGCATTTT. Encoded protein: CASSPGGAGQPQHF.

The table lists this clonotype with many counts. The chain has TRBV5-6 and TRBJ2-7, with a possible D match to TRBD2 (6 bases). The V end lost 4 bases, the J end lost 1 base, and 12 bases lay between the germline ends. The CDR3 contains 14 residues. Germline V gene data show CDR1 as SGHDT and CDR2 as YYEEEE. The CDR3 region is CASSPIGTSYEQYF. In DNA form, the CDR3 reads TGTGCCAGCAGCCCGATTGGGACTTCCTACGAGCAGTACTTC.

This clonotype was recorded at least ten times. V is TRBV12-3 or TRBV12-4 and J is TRBJ1-4, with 7 nucleotides matching TRBD1. This CDR3 is built from 12 residues. V lost 6 bases and J lost 5; bases outside the gene matches: 0. CDR3: CASRGQNEKLFF. The CDR3 DNA follows: TGTGCCAGCAGGGGACAGAATGAAAAACTGTTTTTT.

This clonotype has only a few counts. V is TRBV7-6 and J is TRBJ2-4; tentative D call: TRBD2 (6 bases). Trimming took off 4 bases at V and 7 bases at J, with 14 bases between the two ends. The CDR3 has 14 amino acids. Germline CDR1 reads SGHVS; CDR2 reads FNYEAQ. The CDR3: CASSSRDSGNIQYF. The CDR3 bases are TGTGCCAGCAGCTCCCGGGACTCCGGCAACATTCAGTACTTC.

Many counts were recorded for this clonotype. The V and J genes are TRBV6-4 and TRBJ1-2; D uncertain. CDR3 length: 16 amino acids. Germline CDR1 MRHNA, CDR2 SNTAGT. The V end was cut by 0 bases, the J end by 5 bases, with 16 bases between. This CDR3 reads CASSDSSGSPGYGYTF. The CDR3 nucleotides are TGTGCCAGCAGTGACTCGAGTGGCTCCCCTGGGTATGGCTACACCTTC.

V and J are TRBV6-2 or TRBV6-3 and TRBJ2-1, with 14 bases lining up with TRBD2. The germline V gene has CDR1 MNHEY and CDR2 SVGEGT. The CDR3 totals 13 residues. The ends lost 6 bases at V and 10 bases at J; junction bases unmatched: 2. The CDR3 bases are TGTGCCAGCAGGGGACTAGCGGGAGAGGAGCAGTTCTTC. Its protein product is CASRGLAGEEQFF.

This clonotype was recorded many times. V is TRBV4-3 and J is TRBJ2-1; no firm D call. Germline V gene sequence: CDR1 LGHNA, CDR2 YSLEER. Between the trimmed V and J ends, which lost 0 bases and 10 bases, there was a span of 16 bases. CDR3 length: 15 residues. The CDR3 protein is CASSQDRSGGAEQFF. CDR3 in DNA: TGCGCCAGCAGCCAAGATAGGAGTGGCGGAGCGGAGCAGTTCTTC.

This clonotype was counted many times. The V and J genes are TRBV11-2 and TRBJ1-1; D gene uncertain. Per the germline V gene, CDR1 is SGHAT and CDR2 is FQNNGV. CDR3 size: 14 residues. V was trimmed by 0 bases and J by 1 base, leaving 6 bases between them. The DNA for the CDR3 is TGTGCCAGCAGCTTAGATCCAGGGAACACTGAAGCTTTCTTT. Encoded protein: CASSLDPGNTEAFF.

This clonotype was observed many times. CDR3 loop: CASSMGPGTLNTEAFF. The DNA for the CDR3 is TGTGCCAGTAGTATGGGGCCTGGGACGTTGAACACTGAAGCTTTCTTT. The rearrangement joins TRBV19 to TRBJ1-1, with TRBD1 as a possible D gene (5 bases). V dropped 3 bases and J dropped 0 bases, with 14 bases sitting between them. Germline values: CDR1 LNHDA, CDR2 SQIVND (reference sequence). The CDR3 is 16 residues long. Full variable domain (rest looked up from reference TRBV19 and TRBJ1-1): DGGITQSPKYLFRKEGQNVTLSCEQNLNHDAMYWYRQDPGQGLRLIYYSQIVNDFQKGDIAEGYSVSREKKESFPLTVTSAQKNPTAFYLCASSMGPGTLNTEAFFGQGTRLTVV.

The V and J genes are TRBV7-2 and TRBJ2-7; TRBD2 aligns across 9 bases. Germline trimming cut 5 bases from V and 0 bases from J; bases unmatched to any gene: 2. This CDR3 region has 14 residues. Germline CDR1 SGHTA, CDR2 FQGNSA. CDR3 sequence (DNA): TGTGCCAGCAGCGATAGCGGGAGCTCCTACGAGCAGTACTTC. It is translated as CASSDSGSSYEQYF.

This clonotype showed up many times. This sequence joins TRBV11-2 and TRBJ2-5, with 7 bases that match TRBD1. Germline lookup yields CDR1 SGHAT and CDR2 FQNNGV. J gave up 1 base and V 4 bases, and 3 bases lay outside the gene matches. The CDR3 loop spans 14 amino acids. In DNA, the CDR3 is TGTGCCAGCAGCTCCGGGACAGCCCAAGAGACCCAGTACTTC. As protein: CASSSGTAQETQYF.

This clonotype was recorded many times. The rearrangement links TRBV11-3 to TRBJ2-1; D gene uncertain. The germline V gene has CDR1 SGHNT and CDR2 YENEEA. The CDR3 extends over 14 amino acids. Trimming took off 1 base at V and 5 bases at J, with 9 bases between the two ends. The CDR3 nucleotides are TGTGCCAGCAGCTTAGGGCAGACCAACAATGAGCAGTTCTTC. As protein: CASSLGQTNNEQFF.

This clonotype was seen ten or more times. The chain recombines TRBV20-1 with TRBJ1-2; TRBD1 might be the D (5 bases). This CDR3 comprises 14 residues. The V gene's germline CDR1 is DFQATT and CDR2 SNEGSKA (reference sequence). With 0 bases removed from V and 9 bases from J, the gap between germline ends came to 17 bases. The CDR3 sequence is CSARDNGGVIRYTF. CDR3 sequence (DNA): TGCAGTGCTAGAGATAACGGGGGTGTGATTCGCTACACCTTC.